The rows below give T cell receptor beta chains drawn from one sample of a study of T cells in Graves' hyperthyroidism and ophthalmopathy. TCRdb redid the calling of the multiplex PCR reads with MiXCR, one entry per CDR3 protein. Altogether 750,000 to 900,000 distinct CDR3 sequences are present, over 35% being singletons, with the ten largest covering approximately 8.7%. Sequences were obtained from blood. The receptors derive from a man aged 18 to 29 with Graves' hyperthyroidism. Each CDR3 is given with its conserved first and last residue. D genes are given only for firm matches. Clone size, where shown, is once, few, many, or a class for clones that have expanded.

CDR3: CASGSPRLAGGLETQYF; DNA: TGTGCTAGTGGTTCCCCTAGACTAGCGGGGGGGCTAGAGACCCAGTACTTC; V: TRBV12-5; D: TRBD2; J: TRBJ2-5; size: -
CDR3: CASSPGTVGEQYF; DNA: TGTGCCAGCTCCCCAGGGACAGTGGGCGAGCAGTACTTC; V: TRBV18; D: TRBD1; J: TRBJ2-7; size: few
CDR3: CASSPDRGVFGYTF; DNA: TGTGCCAGCAGTCCGGACAGGGGAGTGTTTGGCTACACCTTC; V: TRBV2; D: TRBD1; J: TRBJ1-2; size: many
CDR3: CAITPGLAGEYQETQYF; DNA: TGTGCCATCACTCCGGGACTAGCGGGGGAGTACCAAGAGACCCAGTACTTC; V: TRBV10-3; D: TRBD2; J: TRBJ2-5; size: few
CDR3: CASRQGVNTGELFF; DNA: TGTGCCAGTAGGCAGGGCGTGAACACCGGGGAGCTGTTTTTT; V: TRBV19; D: -; J: TRBJ2-2; size: many
CDR3: CASSLAGVVGELFF; DNA: TGTGCCAGCAGTCTAGCGGGAGTTGTCGGGGAGCTGTTTTTT; V: TRBV6-1; D: TRBD2; J: TRBJ2-2; size: -
CDR3: CASTHSLYHQEKLFF; DNA: TGTGCCAGCACCCATTCCTTGTATCATCAAGAAAAACTGTTTTTT; V: TRBV7-8; D: -; J: TRBJ1-4; size: few
CDR3: CASSVGTGGLTGELFF; DNA: TGTGCCAGCAGCGTAGGGACAGGGGGGCTCACCGGGGAGCTGTTTTTT; V: TRBV9; D: TRBD1; J: TRBJ2-2; size: few
CDR3: CASSSKQDTGYEQYF; DNA: TGCGCCAGCAGCTCTAAACAGGATACCGGTTACGAGCAGTACTTC; V: TRBV5-1; D: -; J: TRBJ2-7; size: -
CDR3: CASSLGLAGYGNTIYF; DNA: TGTGCCAGCAGCTTAGGACTAGCGGGATATGGAAACACCATATATTTT; V: TRBV7-2; D: -; J: TRBJ1-3; size: many
CDR3: CASSQKQETQYF; DNA: TGCGCCAGCAGCCAAAAACAAGAGACCCAGTACTTC; V: TRBV4-3; D: -; J: TRBJ2-5; size: few
CDR3: CASSSLTGTDTDTQYF; DNA: TGTGCCAGCAGCTCTTTAACAGGGACCGACACAGATACGCAGTATTTT; V: TRBV7-2; D: -; J: TRBJ2-3; size: -
CDR3: CANSSGRLNTEAFF; DNA: TGTGCCAACAGTTCGGGCCGACTGAACACTGAAGCTTTCTTT; V: TRBV6-5; D: -; J: TRBJ1-1; size: -
CDR3: CSALGQRETEAFF; DNA: TGCAGCGCCTTGGGACAGAGGGAAACTGAAGCTTTCTTT; V: TRBV29-1; D: TRBD1; J: TRBJ1-1; size: many
CDR3: CASSSSVRTNTEAFF; DNA: TGTGCCAGCAGCTCCTCAGTTAGGACGAATACTGAAGCTTTCTTT; V: TRBV7-9; D: -; J: TRBJ1-1; size: few
CDR3: CASSLGEVYSPLHF; DNA: TGTGCCAGCAGTTTAGGGGAGGTTTATTCACCCCTCCACTTT; V: TRBV27; D: -; J: TRBJ1-6; size: -
CDR3: CASSSGLLPYEQYF; DNA: TGTGCCAGCAGCTCCGGACTCCTCCCCTACGAGCAGTACTTC; V: TRBV7-9; D: -; J: TRBJ2-7; size: few
CDR3: CASSLVEGFEQYF; DNA: TGCGCCAGCAGCTTGGTCGAGGGGTTCGAGCAGTACTTC; V: TRBV5-1; D: -; J: TRBJ2-7; size: many
CDR3: CASSPVGTGGNQPQYF; DNA: TGTGCCAGCAGCCCGGTCGGGACAGGGGGCAATCAGCCCCAGTACTTC; V: TRBV7-2; D: TRBD1; J: TRBJ2-5; size: once
CDR3: CASILYGELFF; DNA: TGCGCCAGCATACTTTACGGGGAGCTGTTTTTT; V: TRBV5-1; D: -; J: TRBJ2-2; size: -
CDR3: CASSQAGAPNPPLHF; DNA: TGCGCCAGCAGCCAGGCAGGGGCTCCTAATCCACCCCTCCACTTT; V: TRBV5-5; D: -; J: TRBJ1-6; size: -
CDR3: CSASPGPRYEQYF; DNA: TGCAGTGCTAGTCCGGGACCCCGCTACGAGCAGTACTTC; V: TRBV20-1; D: -; J: TRBJ2-7; size: few
CDR3: CSAKQGAPNEKLFF; DNA: TGCAGCGCTAAGCAGGGGGCACCTAATGAAAAACTGTTTTTT; V: TRBV29-1; D: TRBD1; J: TRBJ1-4; size: -
CDR3: CASSLAGALEQYF; DNA: TGTGCCAGCAGTTTAGCGGGAGCTCTCGAGCAGTACTTC; V: TRBV6-5; D: TRBD2; J: TRBJ2-7; size: few
CDR3: CASSMGRAYGYTF; DNA: TGTGCCAGTAGTATGGGAAGGGCCTATGGCTACACCTTC; V: TRBV19; D: -; J: TRBJ1-2; size: -
CDR3: CASSARDNNSPLHF; DNA: TGTGCCAGCAGTGCGCGGGACAATAATTCACCCCTCCACTTT; V: TRBV2; D: -; J: TRBJ1-6; size: few
CDR3: CASSLEQTYEQYF; DNA: TGCGCCAGCAGCTTGGAACAGACCTACGAGCAGTACTTC; V: TRBV5-1; D: -; J: TRBJ2-7; size: many
CDR3: CASNFRIQETQYF; DNA: TGTGCCAGCAACTTTCGGATTCAAGAGACCCAGTACTTC; V: TRBV5-8; D: -; J: TRBJ2-5; size: -
CDR3: CATRSTHGRSEKLFF; DNA: TGTGCCACCCGATCCACACATGGTCGGAGTGAAAAACTGTTTTTT; V: TRBV2; D: -; J: TRBJ1-4; size: many
CDR3: CASSLAEGNEKLFF; DNA: TGTGCCAGCAGCTTAGCGGAGGGGAATGAAAAACTGTTTTTT; V: TRBV11-1; D: -; J: TRBJ1-4; size: -
CDR3: CASSQTPSGANVLTF; DNA: TGTGCCAGCAGCCAAACGCCTTCTGGGGCCAACGTCCTGACTTTC; V: TRBV3-1; D: -; J: TRBJ2-6; size: few
CDR3: CSVLENSNQPQHF; DNA: TGCAGTGTGTTGGAGAATAGCAATCAGCCCCAGCATTTT; V: TRBV20-1; D: -; J: TRBJ1-5; size: -
CDR3: CASSFQAAQETQYF; DNA: TGTGCCAGCAGCTTCCAAGCGGCACAAGAGACCCAGTACTTC; V: TRBV7-9; D: -; J: TRBJ2-5; size: many
CDR3: CSVATDNYEQYF; DNA: TGCAGCGTTGCGACCGATAATTACGAGCAGTACTTC; V: TRBV29-1; D: -; J: TRBJ2-7; size: many
CDR3: CSVEDLAGTQETQYF; DNA: TGCAGCGTTGAAGATCTAGCGGGAACGCAAGAGACCCAGTACTTC; V: TRBV29-1; D: TRBD2; J: TRBJ2-5; size: many
CDR3: CASSQVLGTNEKLFF; DNA: TGTGCCAGCAGCCAAGTCTTGGGGACTAATGAAAAACTGTTTTTT; V: TRBV4-1; D: -; J: TRBJ1-4; size: few
CDR3: CATGTSGRSSGANVLTF; DNA: TGTGCCACCGGGACTAGCGGGAGGTCGTCTGGGGCCAACGTCCTGACTTTC; V: TRBV19; D: TRBD2; J: TRBJ2-6; size: many
CDR3: CASSLGQTHGGYTF; DNA: TGTGCCAGCAGCCTTGGACAGACCCACGGGGGCTACACCTTC; V: TRBV12-3/TRBV12-4; D: -; J: TRBJ1-2; size: many
CDR3: CASSFPPLGAFF; DNA: TGTGCCAGCAGCTTCCCGCCTCTAGGAGCTTTCTTT; V: TRBV7-2; D: -; J: TRBJ1-1; size: many
CDR3: CASSFQVTGGRKETQYF; DNA: TGTGCCAGCAGCTTCCAAGTTACCGGCGGACGGAAAGAGACCCAGTACTTC; V: TRBV7-9; D: -; J: TRBJ2-5; size: few
CDR3: CASSARQRNTEAFF; DNA: TGTGCCAGCAGCGCGCGACAGAGAAACACTGAAGCTTTCTTT; V: TRBV5-4; D: -; J: TRBJ1-1; size: -
CDR3: CASTLVQGTLNTEAFF; DNA: TGTGCCAGCACGCTCGTCCAGGGGACCTTGAACACTGAAGCTTTCTTT; V: TRBV5-5; D: -; J: TRBJ1-1; size: few
CDR3: CAATSGASYEQYF; DNA: TGTGCCGCTACTAGCGGGGCCTCCTACGAGCAGTACTTC; V: TRBV7-9; D: TRBD2; J: TRBJ2-7; size: few
CDR3: CASSGELGGRGEQYF; DNA: TGTGCCAGCAGCGGAGAGTTGGGGGGAAGGGGCGAGCAGTACTTC; V: TRBV7-8; D: -; J: TRBJ2-7; size: -
CDR3: CASSLVGDGDSEAFF; DNA: TGTGCCAGCAGCTTGGTGGGGGACGGCGACTCCGAAGCTTTCTTT; V: TRBV5-6; D: -; J: TRBJ1-1; size: -
CDR3: CAWSSFTGELFF; DNA: TGTGCCTGGAGTTCTTTCACCGGGGAGCTGTTTTTT; V: TRBV30; D: -; J: TRBJ2-2; size: -
CDR3: CASSFQNRDRGETQYF; DNA: TGTGCCAGCAGCTTCCAGAACCGGGACAGGGGAGAGACCCAGTACTTC; V: TRBV12-3/TRBV12-4; D: TRBD1; J: TRBJ2-5; size: few
CDR3: CASSLEGLADEQYF; DNA: TGCGCCAGCAGCTTGGAGGGACTAGCGGACGAGCAGTACTTC; V: TRBV5-1; D: TRBD2; J: TRBJ2-7; size: few
CDR3: CSVKASGNTIYF; DNA: TGCAGCGTGAAGGCATCTGGAAACACCATATATTTT; V: TRBV29-1; D: -; J: TRBJ1-3; size: -
CDR3: CASSLVAGPHSGANVLTF; DNA: TGTGCCAGCAGCTTGGTGGCAGGACCCCACTCTGGGGCCAACGTCCTGACTTTC; V: TRBV5-1; D: -; J: TRBJ2-6; size: -
CDR3: CSARDPPAYEQYF; DNA: TGCAGTGCTAGAGATCCGCCAGCCTACGAGCAGTACTTC; V: TRBV20-1; D: -; J: TRBJ2-7; size: -
CDR3: CSAIRGNGNTIYF; DNA: TGCAGTGCTATCAGGGGAAATGGAAACACCATATATTTT; V: TRBV20-1; D: -; J: TRBJ1-3; size: -
CDR3: CASKMTGNSPLHF; DNA: TGTGCCAGCAAAATGACGGGCAATTCACCCCTCCACTTT; V: TRBV2; D: -; J: TRBJ1-6; size: few
CDR3: CATLPQGTEAFF; DNA: TGTGCCACCCTACCGCAGGGGACTGAAGCTTTCTTT; V: TRBV6-1; D: -; J: TRBJ1-1; size: -
CDR3: CASGAQGATEAFF; DNA: TGTGCCAGCGGCGCCCAGGGGGCCACTGAAGCTTTCTTT; V: TRBV19; D: TRBD1; J: TRBJ1-1; size: few
CDR3: CSAREIIQETQYF; DNA: TGCAGTGCTAGGGAGATAATCCAAGAGACCCAGTACTTC; V: TRBV20-1; D: -; J: TRBJ2-5; size: -
CDR3: CASSGLAGTRETRYF; DNA: TGTGCCAGCAGCGGACTAGCGGGGACGAGAGAGACCCGGTACTTC; V: TRBV7-2; D: TRBD2; J: TRBJ2-5; size: -
CDR3: CSVFKGNTIYF; DNA: TGCAGCGTTTTTAAGGGAAACACCATATATTTT; V: TRBV29-1; D: -; J: TRBJ1-3; size: many
CDR3: CASSFNRGQADTQYF; DNA: TGTGCCAGCAGCTTTAACAGGGGGCAAGCAGATACGCAGTATTTT; V: TRBV7-2; D: TRBD1; J: TRBJ2-3; size: -
CDR3: CASSYIAGDLYEQYF; DNA: TGCGCCAGCAGCTATATAGCGGGGGACCTCTACGAGCAGTACTTC; V: TRBV7-9; D: TRBD2; J: TRBJ2-7; size: once